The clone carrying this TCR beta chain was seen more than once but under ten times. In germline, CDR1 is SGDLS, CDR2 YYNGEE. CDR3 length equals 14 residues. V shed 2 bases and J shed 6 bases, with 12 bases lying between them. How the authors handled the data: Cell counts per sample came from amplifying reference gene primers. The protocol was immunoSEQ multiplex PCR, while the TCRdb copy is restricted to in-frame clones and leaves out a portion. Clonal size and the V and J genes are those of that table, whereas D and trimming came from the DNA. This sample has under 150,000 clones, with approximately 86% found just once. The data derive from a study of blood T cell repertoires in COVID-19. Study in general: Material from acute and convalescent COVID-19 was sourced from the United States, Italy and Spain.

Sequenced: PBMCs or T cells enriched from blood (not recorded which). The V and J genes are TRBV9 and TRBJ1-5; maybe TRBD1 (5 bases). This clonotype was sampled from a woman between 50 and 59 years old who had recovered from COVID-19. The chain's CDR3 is CASSVSGYGQPQHF. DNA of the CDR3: TGTGCCAGCAGCGTGTCAGGGTACGGTCAGCCCCAGCATTTT.